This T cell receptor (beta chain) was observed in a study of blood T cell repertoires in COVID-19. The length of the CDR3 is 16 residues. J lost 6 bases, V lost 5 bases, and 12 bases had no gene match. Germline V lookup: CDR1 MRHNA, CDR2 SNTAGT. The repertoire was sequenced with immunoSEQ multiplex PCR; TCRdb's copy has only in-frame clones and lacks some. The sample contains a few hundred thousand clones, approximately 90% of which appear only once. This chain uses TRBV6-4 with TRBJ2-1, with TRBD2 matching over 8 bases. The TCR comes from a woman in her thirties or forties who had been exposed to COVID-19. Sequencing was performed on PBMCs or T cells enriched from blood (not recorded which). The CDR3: CASSQGKRGPRNEQFF. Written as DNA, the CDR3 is TGTGCCAGCAGTCAAGGTAAGCGGGGGCCCCGCAATGAGCAGTTCTTC.